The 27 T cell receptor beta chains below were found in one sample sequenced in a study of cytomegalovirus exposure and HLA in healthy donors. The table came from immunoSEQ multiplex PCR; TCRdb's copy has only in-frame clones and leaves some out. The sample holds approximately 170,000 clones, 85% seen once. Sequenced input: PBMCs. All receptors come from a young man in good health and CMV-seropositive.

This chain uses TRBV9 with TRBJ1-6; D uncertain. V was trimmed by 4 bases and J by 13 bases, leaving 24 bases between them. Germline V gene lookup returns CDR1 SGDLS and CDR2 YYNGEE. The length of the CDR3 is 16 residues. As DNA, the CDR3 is TGTGCCAGCAGCTCAGGTCGGTTCGAGGGCGCGATCCCCCTCCACTTT. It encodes CASSSGRFEGAIPLHF. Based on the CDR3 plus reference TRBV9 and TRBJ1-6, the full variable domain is DSGVTQTPKHLITATGQRVTLRCSPRSGDLSVYWYQQSLDQGLQFLIQYYNGEERAKGNILERFSAQQFPDLHSELNLSSLELGDSALYFCASSSGRFEGAIPLHFGNGTRLTVT.

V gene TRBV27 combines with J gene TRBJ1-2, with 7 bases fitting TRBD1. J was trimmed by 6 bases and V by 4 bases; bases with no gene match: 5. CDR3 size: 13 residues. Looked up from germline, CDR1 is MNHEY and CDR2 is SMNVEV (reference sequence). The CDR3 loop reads CASSYTGEDGYTF. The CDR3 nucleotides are TGTGCCAGCAGTTATACAGGGGAGGATGGCTACACCTTC.

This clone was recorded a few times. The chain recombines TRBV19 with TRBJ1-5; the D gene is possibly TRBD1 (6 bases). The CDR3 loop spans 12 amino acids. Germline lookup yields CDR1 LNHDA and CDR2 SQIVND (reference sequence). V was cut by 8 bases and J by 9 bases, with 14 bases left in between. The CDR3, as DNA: TGTGCCAGTTATAACAGGGTCGGGCCCCAGCATTTT. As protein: CASYNRVGPQHF.

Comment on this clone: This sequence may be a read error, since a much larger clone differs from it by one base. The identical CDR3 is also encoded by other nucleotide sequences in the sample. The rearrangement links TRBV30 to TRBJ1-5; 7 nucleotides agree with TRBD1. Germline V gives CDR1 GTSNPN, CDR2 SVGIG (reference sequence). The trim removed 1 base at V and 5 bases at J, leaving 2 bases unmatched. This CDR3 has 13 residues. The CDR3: CAWSDRGDQPQHF. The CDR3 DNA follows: TGTGCCTGGAGTGACAGGGGCGATCAGCCCCAGCATTTT.

The CDR3 here is CASSQSLAGGTDTQYF. In nucleotides, the CDR3 is TGTGCCAGCAGCCAAAGTCTAGCGGGGGGAACAGATACGCAGTATTTT. J is TRBJ2-3 and V is TRBV14; TRBD2 agrees at 11 bases. The germline gives CDR1 SGHDN, CDR2 FVKESK. Germline trimming cut 2 bases from V and 3 bases from J; bases unmatched to any gene: 4. The CDR3 covers 16 residues.

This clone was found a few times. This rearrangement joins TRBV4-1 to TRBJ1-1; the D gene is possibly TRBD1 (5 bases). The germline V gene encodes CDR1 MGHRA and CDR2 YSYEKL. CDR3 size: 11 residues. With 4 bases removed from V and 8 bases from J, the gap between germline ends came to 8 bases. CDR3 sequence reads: CASSLDREAFF. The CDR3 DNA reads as TGCGCCAGCAGCCTTGACAGAGAAGCTTTCTTT.

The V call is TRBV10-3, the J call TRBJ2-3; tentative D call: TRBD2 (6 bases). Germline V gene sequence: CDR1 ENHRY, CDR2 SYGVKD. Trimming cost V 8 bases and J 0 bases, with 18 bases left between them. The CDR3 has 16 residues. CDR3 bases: TGTGCCATCGGGCTGTTCGTCGGGGGTAGCACAGATACGCAGTATTTT. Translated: CAIGLFVGGSTDTQYF.

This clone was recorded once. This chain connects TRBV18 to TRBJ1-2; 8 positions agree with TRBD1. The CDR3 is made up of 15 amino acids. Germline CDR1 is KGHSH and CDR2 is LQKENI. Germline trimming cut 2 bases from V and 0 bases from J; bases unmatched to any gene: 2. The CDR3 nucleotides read TGTGCCAGCTCACCAATGGGACAGGCTAACTATGGCTACACCTTC. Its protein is CASSPMGQANYGYTF. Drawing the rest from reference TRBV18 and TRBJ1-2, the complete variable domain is NAGVMQNPRHLVRRRGQEARLRCSPMKGHSHVYWYRQLPEEGLKFMVYLQKENIIDESGMPKERFSAEFPKEGPSILRIQQVVRGDSAAYFCASSPMGQANYGYTFGSGTRLTVV.

The CDR3 reads CASSLLAAADTQYF. The CDR3 DNA reads as TGTGCCAGCAGCTTGCTAGCGGCGGCAGATACGCAGTATTTT. V gene TRBV7-3 combines with J gene TRBJ2-3; 7 bases are a match to TRBD2. CDR1 and CDR2 from the germline V gene are SGHTA and FQGTGA. This CDR3 comprises 14 residues. With V trimmed by 3 bases and J by 4 bases, 4 bases remained unmatched.

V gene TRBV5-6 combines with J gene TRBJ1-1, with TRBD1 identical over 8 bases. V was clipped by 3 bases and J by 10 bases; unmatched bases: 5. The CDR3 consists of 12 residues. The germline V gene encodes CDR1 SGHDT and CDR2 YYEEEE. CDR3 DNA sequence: TGTGCCAGCAGCTACAGGGGGGAGCGAGCTTTCTTT. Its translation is CASSYRGERAFF.

The CDR3 region has the DNA TGTGCCAGCAGCAGTAGCGGGGTGATATCGTACCAAGAGACCCAGTACTTC. It is translated as CASSSSGVISYQETQYF. The chain is built from TRBV7-6 and TRBJ2-5; 8 nucleotides align to TRBD2. Germline trimming cut 5 bases from V and 0 bases from J; bases unmatched to any gene: 11. The CDR3 length is 17 residues. Per the germline V gene, CDR1 is SGHVS and CDR2 is FNYEAQ.

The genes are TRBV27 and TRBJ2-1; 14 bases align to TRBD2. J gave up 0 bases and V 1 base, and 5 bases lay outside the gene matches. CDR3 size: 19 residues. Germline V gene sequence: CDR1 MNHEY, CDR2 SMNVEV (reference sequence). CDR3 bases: TGTGCCAGCAGTTTATTGACTAGCGGGGGGGCCATCTCCTACAATGAGCAGTTCTTC. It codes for CASSLLTSGGAISYNEQFF.

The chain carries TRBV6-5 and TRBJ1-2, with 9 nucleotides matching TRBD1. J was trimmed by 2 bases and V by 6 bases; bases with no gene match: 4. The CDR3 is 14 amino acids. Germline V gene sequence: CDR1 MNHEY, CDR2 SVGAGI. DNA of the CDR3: TGTGCCAGCAGGCGTGGACAGGGGAACTATGGCTACACCTTC. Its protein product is CASRRGQGNYGYTF.

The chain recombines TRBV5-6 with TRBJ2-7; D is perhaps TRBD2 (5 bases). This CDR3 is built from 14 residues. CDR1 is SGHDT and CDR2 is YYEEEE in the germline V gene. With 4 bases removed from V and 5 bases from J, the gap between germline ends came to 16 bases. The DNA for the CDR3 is TGTGCCAGCAGCCAAAATATCGTGGAGGACGAGCAGTACTTC. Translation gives CASSQNIVEDEQYF.

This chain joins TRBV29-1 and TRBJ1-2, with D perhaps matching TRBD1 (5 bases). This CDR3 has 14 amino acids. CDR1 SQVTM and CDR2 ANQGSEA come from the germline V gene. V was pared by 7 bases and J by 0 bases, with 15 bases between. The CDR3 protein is CSADGWGANYGYTF. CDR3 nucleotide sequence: TGCAGCGCCGACGGGTGGGGGGCTAACTATGGCTACACCTTC. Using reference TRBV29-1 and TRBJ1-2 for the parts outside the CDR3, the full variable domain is SAVISQKPSRDICQRGTSLTIQCQVDSQVTMMFWYRQQPGQSLTLIATANQGSEATYESGFVIDKFPISRPNLTFSTLTVSNMSPEDSSIYLCSADGWGANYGYTFGSGTRLTVV.

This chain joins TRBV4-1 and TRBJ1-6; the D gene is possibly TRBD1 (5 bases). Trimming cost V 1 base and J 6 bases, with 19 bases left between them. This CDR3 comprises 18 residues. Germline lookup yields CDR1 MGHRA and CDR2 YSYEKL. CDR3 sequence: CASSQGWGEGRANSPLHF. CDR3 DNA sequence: TGCGCCAGCAGCCAAGGATGGGGGGAGGGACGGGCTAATTCACCCCTCCACTTT.

CDR3 in amino acids: CASSDRTNYGYTF. The CDR3, as DNA: TGTGCCAGCTCAGACAGGACTAACTATGGCTACACCTTC. The chain recombines TRBV18 with TRBJ1-2; D may be TRBD1 (6 bases). The CDR3 extends over 13 amino acids. Germline V gene data show CDR1 as KGHSH and CDR2 as LQKENI. Trimming left V 5 bases short and J 0 bases short, with 7 bases between.

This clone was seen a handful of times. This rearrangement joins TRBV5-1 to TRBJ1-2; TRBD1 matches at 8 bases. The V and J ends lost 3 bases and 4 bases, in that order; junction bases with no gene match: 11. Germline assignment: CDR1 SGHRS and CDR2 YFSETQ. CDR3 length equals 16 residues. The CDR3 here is CASSSRTGTVRYGYTF. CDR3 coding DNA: TGCGCCAGCAGCTCCAGGACAGGGACGGTTCGCTATGGCTACACCTTC.

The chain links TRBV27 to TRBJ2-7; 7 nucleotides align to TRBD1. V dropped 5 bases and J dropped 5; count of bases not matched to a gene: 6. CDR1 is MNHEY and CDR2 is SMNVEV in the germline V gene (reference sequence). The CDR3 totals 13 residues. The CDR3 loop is CASSHDRAHEQYF. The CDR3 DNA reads TGTGCCAGCAGTCACGACAGGGCCCACGAGCAGTACTTC.

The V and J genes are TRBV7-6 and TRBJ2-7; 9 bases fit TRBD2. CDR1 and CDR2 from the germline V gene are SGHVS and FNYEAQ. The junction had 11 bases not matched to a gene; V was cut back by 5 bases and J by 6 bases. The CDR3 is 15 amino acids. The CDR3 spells CASSLELRGGFEQYF. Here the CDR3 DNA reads TGTGCCAGCAGCCTAGAATTGCGGGGGGGCTTCGAGCAGTACTTC. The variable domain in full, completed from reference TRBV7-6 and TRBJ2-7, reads GAGVSQSPRYKVTKRGQDVALRCDPISGHVSLYWYRQALGQGPEFLTYFNYEAQQDKSGLPNDRFSAERPEGSISTLTIQRTEQRDSAMYRCASSLELRGGFEQYFGPGTRLTVT.

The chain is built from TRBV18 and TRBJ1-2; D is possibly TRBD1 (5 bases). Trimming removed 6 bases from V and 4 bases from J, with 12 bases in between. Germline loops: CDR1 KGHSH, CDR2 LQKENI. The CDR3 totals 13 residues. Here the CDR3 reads CASSRDGGYGYTF. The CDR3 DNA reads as TGTGCCAGCTCCCGCGACGGGGGCTATGGCTACACCTTC.

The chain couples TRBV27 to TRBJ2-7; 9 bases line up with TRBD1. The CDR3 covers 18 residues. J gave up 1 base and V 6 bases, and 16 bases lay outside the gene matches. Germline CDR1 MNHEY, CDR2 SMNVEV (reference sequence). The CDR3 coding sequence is TGTGCCAGCAGGAATGCACGATGGACCGGGACAGGGTCCTACGAGCAGTACTTC. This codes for CASRNARWTGTGSYEQYF.

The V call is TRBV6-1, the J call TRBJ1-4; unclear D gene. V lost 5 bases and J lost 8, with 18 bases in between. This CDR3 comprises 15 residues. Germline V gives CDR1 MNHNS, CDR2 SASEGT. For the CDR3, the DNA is TGTGCCAGCAGTATCCCGTGGGCGGGTTTGGAAAAACTGTTTTTT. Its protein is CASSIPWAGLEKLFF.

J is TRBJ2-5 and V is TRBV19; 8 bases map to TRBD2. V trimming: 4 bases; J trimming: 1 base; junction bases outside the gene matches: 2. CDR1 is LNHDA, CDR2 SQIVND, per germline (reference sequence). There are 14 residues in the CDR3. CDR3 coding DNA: TGTGCCAGTAGTAACCTAGCGGGCCAAGAGACCCAGTACTTC. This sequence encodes CASSNLAGQETQYF.

CDR3 loop: CASSPVTGYPYEQYF. CDR3 sequence (DNA): TGTGCCAGCAGTCCCGTTACAGGGTACCCCTACGAGCAGTACTTC. This sequence joins TRBV6-1 and TRBJ2-7, with D tentatively TRBD1 (6 bases). The CDR3 is 15 amino acids. Germline V gene sequence: CDR1 MNHNS, CDR2 SASEGT. V was pared by 5 bases and J by 2 bases, with 16 bases between.

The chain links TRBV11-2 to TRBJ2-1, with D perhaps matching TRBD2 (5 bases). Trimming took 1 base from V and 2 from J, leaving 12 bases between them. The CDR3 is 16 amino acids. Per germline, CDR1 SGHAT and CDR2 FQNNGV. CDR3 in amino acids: CASSLVLQTTYNEQFF. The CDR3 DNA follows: TGTGCCAGCAGCTTAGTTTTGCAGACTACCTACAATGAGCAGTTCTTC.

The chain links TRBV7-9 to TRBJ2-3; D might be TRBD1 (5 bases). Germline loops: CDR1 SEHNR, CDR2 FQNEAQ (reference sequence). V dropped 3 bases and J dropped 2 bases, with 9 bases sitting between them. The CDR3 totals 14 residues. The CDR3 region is CASSFLGPTDTQYF. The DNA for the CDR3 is TGTGCCAGCAGCTTTCTGGGGCCCACAGATACGCAGTATTTT.